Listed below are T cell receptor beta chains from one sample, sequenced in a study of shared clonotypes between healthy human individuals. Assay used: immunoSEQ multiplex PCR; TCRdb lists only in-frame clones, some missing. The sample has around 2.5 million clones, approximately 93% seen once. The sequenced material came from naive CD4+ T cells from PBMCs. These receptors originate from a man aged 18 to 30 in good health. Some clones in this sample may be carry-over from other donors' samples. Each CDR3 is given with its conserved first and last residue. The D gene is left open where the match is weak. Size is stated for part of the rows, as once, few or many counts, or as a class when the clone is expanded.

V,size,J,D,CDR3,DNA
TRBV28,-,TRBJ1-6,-,CASRTGTYNSPLHF,TGTGCCAGCCGGACCGGGACCTATAATTCACCCCTCCACTTT
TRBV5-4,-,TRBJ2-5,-,CASSYTGSLETQYF,TGTGCCAGCAGCTATACAGGGAGTCTAGAGACCCAGTACTTC
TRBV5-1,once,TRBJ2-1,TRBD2,CASSSVPGLAGGTTGEQFF,TGCGCCAGCAGTTCCGTCCCGGGACTAGCGGGAGGAACCACGGGTGAGCAGTTCTTC
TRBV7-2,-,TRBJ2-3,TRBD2,CASSPPGLAAGDTQYF,TGTGCCAGCAGCCCCCCGGGACTAGCAGCCGGAGATACGCAGTATTTT
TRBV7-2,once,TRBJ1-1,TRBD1,CASSSFSTGGLEAFF,TGTGCCAGCAGCTCCTTCTCGACAGGGGGCTTGGAAGCTTTCTTT
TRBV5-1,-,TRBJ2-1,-,CASSLGGPSLGEQFF,TGCGCCAGCAGCTTGGGGGGACCCTCCCTCGGGGAGCAGTTCTTC
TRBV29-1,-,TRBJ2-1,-,CSARLAGGEQFF,TGCAGCGCCCGACTAGCAGGGGGTGAGCAGTTCTTC
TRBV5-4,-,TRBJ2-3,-,CASSLVADTQYF,TGTGCCAGCAGCTTGGTGGCAGATACGCAGTATTTT
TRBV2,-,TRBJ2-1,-,CASSGTGPRSYNEQFF,TGTGCCAGCAGTGGGACTGGGCCGCGCTCCTACAATGAGCAGTTCTTC
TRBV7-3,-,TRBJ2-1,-,CASSLAGPSSYNEQFF,TGTGCCAGCAGCTTAGCGGGACCGAGCTCCTACAATGAGCAGTTCTTC
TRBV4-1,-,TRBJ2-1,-,CASSHLGWDNEQFF,TGCGCCAGCAGCCACTTAGGGTGGGACAATGAGCAGTTCTTC
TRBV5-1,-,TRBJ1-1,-,CASSYTGPPNTEAFF,TGCGCCAGCAGCTACACCGGGCCCCCGAACACTGAAGCTTTCTTT
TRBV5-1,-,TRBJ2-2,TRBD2,CASSLGGLAGTGELFF,TGCGCCAGCAGCTTGGGCGGACTAGCGGGCACCGGGGAGCTGTTTTTT
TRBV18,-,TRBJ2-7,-,CASSPGRGLYEQYF,TGTGCCAGCTCACCGGGCAGGGGCCTTTACGAGCAGTACTTC
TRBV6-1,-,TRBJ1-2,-,CASSAPLGYTF,TGTGCCAGCAGTGCGCCCTTGGGCTACACCTTC
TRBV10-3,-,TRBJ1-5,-,CATREAGNQPQHF,TGTGCCACCAGGGAGGCAGGGAATCAGCCCCAGCATTTT
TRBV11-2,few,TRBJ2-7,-,CASSLDGYEQYF,TGTGCCAGCAGCTTAGATGGCTACGAGCAGTACTTC
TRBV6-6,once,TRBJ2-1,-,CASSYGAPYNEQFF,TGTGCCAGCAGTTACGGGGCGCCCTACAATGAGCAGTTCTTC
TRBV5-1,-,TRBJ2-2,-,CASSLERLNTGELFF,TGCGCCAGCAGCTTGGAGCGGCTGAACACCGGGGAGCTGTTTTTT
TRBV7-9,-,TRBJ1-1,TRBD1,CASSRQGAATEAFF,TGTGCCAGCAGCCGACAGGGGGCCGCGACTGAAGCTTTCTTT
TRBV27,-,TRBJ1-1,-,CASSTWTENTEAFF,TGTGCCAGCAGTACCTGGACGGAGAACACTGAAGCTTTCTTT
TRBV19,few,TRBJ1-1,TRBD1,CASSIEDRVNTEAFF,TGTGCCAGTAGTATTGAGGACAGGGTGAACACTGAAGCTTTCTTT
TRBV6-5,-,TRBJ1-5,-,CASIQGFLDQPQHF,TGTGCCAGCATCCAGGGTTTTTTGGATCAGCCCCAGCATTTT
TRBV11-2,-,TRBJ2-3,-,CASSLDGTDTQYF,TGTGCCAGCAGCTTAGATGGCACAGATACGCAGTATTTT
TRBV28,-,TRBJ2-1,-,CASISGGAANYNEQFF,TGTGCCAGCATTAGCGGTGGGGCAGCGAATTACAATGAGCAGTTCTTC
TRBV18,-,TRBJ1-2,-,CASSPPSRAANYGYTF,TGTGCCAGCTCACCACCCTCCAGGGCAGCTAACTATGGCTACACCTTC
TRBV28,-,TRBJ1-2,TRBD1,CASSWDRGSRGYTF,TGTGCCAGCAGCTGGGACAGGGGGTCCCGGGGCTACACCTTC
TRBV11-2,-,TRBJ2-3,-,CASSEGADSWNTQYF,TGTGCCAGCAGCGAAGGCGCGGACTCTTGGAATACGCAGTATTTT
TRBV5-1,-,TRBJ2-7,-,CASSSGAGSAEQYF,TGCGCCAGCAGCTCTGGAGCAGGGAGTGCGGAGCAGTACTTC
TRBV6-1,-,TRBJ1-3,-,CASEEQGNPGNTIYF,TGTGCCAGCGAAGAACAGGGAAACCCTGGAAACACCATATATTTT
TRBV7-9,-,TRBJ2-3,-,CASSLISRTDTQYF,TGTGCCAGCAGCTTAATCTCACGCACAGATACGCAGTATTTT
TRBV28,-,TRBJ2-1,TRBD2,CASSFASSGRGNEQFF,TGTGCCAGCAGTTTCGCTAGTAGCGGGAGGGGCAATGAGCAGTTCTTC
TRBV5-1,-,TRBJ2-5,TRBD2,CASSLKLAGEETQYF,TGCGCCAGCAGCTTGAAACTAGCGGGAGAAGAGACCCAGTACTTC
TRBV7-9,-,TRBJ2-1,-,CASRPSGTRKFF,TGTGCCAGCAGGCCAAGCGGGACACGCAAATTCTTC
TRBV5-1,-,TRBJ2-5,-,CASSLVSPTETQYF,TGCGCCAGCAGCTTGGTATCCCCTACAGAGACCCAGTACTTC
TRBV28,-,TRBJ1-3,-,CASSLPRAQFPSGNTIYF,TGTGCCAGCAGCCTCCCCCGGGCCCAGTTTCCCTCTGGAAACACCATATATTTT
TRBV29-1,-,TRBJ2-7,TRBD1,CSVGGTGLYEQYF,TGCAGCGTTGGGGGGACAGGGCTGTACGAGCAGTACTTC
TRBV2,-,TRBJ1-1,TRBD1,CASSITGVNTEAFF,TGTGCCAGCAGTATAACAGGGGTGAACACTGAAGCTTTCTTT
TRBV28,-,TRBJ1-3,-,CASSRDTLGGNTIYF,TGTGCCAGCAGTCGAGACACATTGGGCGGAAACACCATATATTTT
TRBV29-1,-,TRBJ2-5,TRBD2,CSVGTSGTQSETQYF,TGCAGCGTTGGGACTAGCGGGACCCAATCAGAGACCCAGTACTTC
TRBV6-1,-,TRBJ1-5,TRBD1,CASTMTGINQPQHF,TGTGCCAGCACCATGACAGGGATTAATCAGCCCCAGCATTTT
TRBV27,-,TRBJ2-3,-,CASSLTGITDTQYF,TGTGCCAGCAGTCTTACAGGGATTACAGATACGCAGTATTTT
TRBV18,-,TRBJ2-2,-,CASSPPRGLNTGELFF,TGTGCCAGCTCACCACCGAGGGGGTTAAACACCGGGGAGCTGTTTTTT
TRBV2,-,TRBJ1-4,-,CASSRGGATNEKLFF,TGTGCCAGCAGCCGTGGGGGGGCAACTAATGAAAAACTGTTTTTT
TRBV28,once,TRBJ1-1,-,CATAVEGGYTEAFF,TGTGCCACCGCCGTGGAGGGCGGGTACACTGAAGCTTTCTTT